This T cell receptor beta chain was recovered during a study of radiotherapy plus CTLA-4 blockade in lung cancer listed by TCRdb under 2018. Turning to the overall study: Objective responses were observed in 15% to 20% of enrolled patients, and disease control was achieved in roughly 29%.

Overall results and qualifications from the work: Increased serum interferon-beta after radiation, together with early dynamic changes in blood T cell clones, were reported to be the strongest predictors of response. TCR clones derived from tumors expanded in peripheral blood after treatment with radiotherapy and ipilimumab.

Looking up the germline V gene yields CDR1 SGHTA and CDR2 FQGNSA. Germline trimming: 0 bases from V, 8 bases from J; junction bases outside gene matches: 7. The cysteine opens and the phenylalanine closes a CDR3 of 17 amino acids. Only the CDR3 DNA stays, 51 bases, in frame from base 1. As to this clone: Its antigen target is currently unknown. No much larger clonotype is one base removed from it; base qualities were not supplied.

The study evaluated CTLA-4 blockade (ipilimumab) given together with focal radiation therapy in patients who had chemo-refractory metastatic non-small-cell lung cancer. The library relied on the immunoSEQ multiplex PCR assay. TCRdb obtained this table from immuneACCESS and retained in-frame rearrangements with V and J assigned. These tables miss some clones; where compared with another copy, unresolved V genes account for less than half of the shortfall, and the remainder is unexplained. Present in this sample are 65,000 to 100,000 clones, about four fifths of which were seen just once. The ten most abundant clones make up around 0.76% of the sample.

This chain joins TRBV7-2 to TRBJ2-2, and 12 junctional nucleotides match TRBD2. This specimen consisted of peripheral blood, obtained from a patient treated with radiotherapy plus ipilimumab. This sequence was found in a human donor with non-small cell lung cancer who had stable disease on radiotherapy plus ipilimumab. Here the CDR3 is given as CASSLARLAGEIGELFF. The DNA reads as follows: TGTGCCAGCAGCTTAGCGAGACTAGCGGGAGAAATAGGGGAGCTGTTTTTT.